The TCR beta chain under discussion was sequenced for a study of control samples from healthy donors and cancer patients. The V gene lost 2 bases and the J gene lost 3 bases, with 19 bases spanning the gap. Germline loops: CDR1 MNHEY, CDR2 SVGEGT. This CDR3 comprises 17 residues. This clone is a singleton in its sample. Measured with immunoSEQ multiplex PCR; TCRdb has only the in-frame clones, and not every one. The profile shows roughly 120,000 clones, over 75% of them singletons. The V gene is TRBV6-2 or TRBV6-3, the J gene TRBJ2-5; D might be TRBD2 (5 bases). This TCR was recovered from a woman between 45 and 65 years old with colorectal cancer. Input material: PBMCs. The CDR3 loop is CASSYARARWVEETQYF. DNA of the CDR3: TGTGCCAGCAGTTACGCGAGGGCACGGTGGGTGGAAGAGACCCAGTACTTC.